What follows describes a single T cell receptor (beta chain). This clone was counted at least ten times. Its target antigen remains unknown. No much larger clone exists at a distance of one base, and base qualities are not known. This specimen includes other DNA sequences encoding the same CDR3. The collaborating institutions used their own protocols to collect whole blood in K2EDTA tubes. Collaborator samples were shipped for TCRbeta analysis as frozen whole blood, isolated PBMCs, or DNA extracted from either sample type. The data belong to a study of blood T cell repertoires in COVID-19 (TCRdb year 2020). Looking at the study overall: Samples covering the acute and convalescent phases of COVID-19 were provided by collaborators in the United States, Italy and Spain. The prospective study material was composed of cDNA or gDNA derived from T cells, B-cell-depleted T cells, or PBMCs. Deeply sampled blood TCRbeta repertoires from subjects exposed to, actively infected with, or recovered from COVID-19 were included in the dataset. The repertoires were released in a freely available public database meant as a resource for research on the immune response to SARS-CoV-2. Samples came from the ongoing ImmuneRACE study (first 160 participants) plus 1,254 subjects from 6 global collaborators. The sample metadata nearly always contained a de-identified subject ID, COVID-19 status, age in years and sex. HLA class I and class II types, where available, came from metadata supplied by the sample provider rather than from assay-based typing. Study-wide conclusions, independent of this receptor: The quantity of clinical and demographic metadata differed by source and by participant and was supplied without curation.

TCRbeta CDR3 regions were amplified from genomic DNA using the immunoSEQ Assay, a bias-controlled multiplex PCR. The authors' pipeline ran thus. The number of nucleated cells in each sample was estimated by amplification of reference gene primers within the assay. Sequence reads were collapsed and filtered to measure the absolute abundance of every unique TCRbeta CDR3 rearrangement. For each sample, productive Simpson clonality was calculated as the square root of Simpson's diversity index across productive rearrangements. The clones in this table, taken by TCRdb from immuneACCESS, are in-frame only. Not every clone is retained; where verified, under half of the shortfall comes from an unresolved V gene, and the cause of the rest is unknown. D and trimming come from the DNA, and the V and J calls and clone size come from that table. Recorded for this sample are approximately 250,000 clones; 86% of them occurred a single time. Around 1.8% of the sample comes from the top ten.

Including cysteine and phenylalanine, the CDR3 has 16 amino acids. Here the CDR3 DNA is all that survives: 48 bases in frame from base 1. Germline trimming: 0 bases from V, 4 bases from J; junction bases outside gene matches: 1. Based on the germline V gene, the CDR1 and CDR2 sequences are MNHEY and SVGEGT. This clonotype was obtained from a man under 40 with active or convalescent COVID-19. Sequencing input: peripheral blood. This receptor chain uses TRBV6-2 or TRBV6-3 and TRBJ1-6, with TRBD1 matching 9 junction bases. The nucleotides are TGTGCCAGCAGTTACTCGACAGGGGGTTATAATTCACCCCTCCACTTT. This translates into CASSYSTGGYNSPLHF.